This TCR beta chain was retrieved from a study of STAT5B mutations in CD4+ large granular lymphocyte leukemia. Study findings and constraints: Patient CD4-sorted repertoires stayed more clonal than healthy ones after leukemic-clone removal. Main leukemic clonotypes were patient-specific, but more than 20% appeared at low frequency elsewhere. 8/27 top patient clones versus 2/35 control clones were TRBV06-family.

Trimming removed 9 bases at V and 3 bases at J, with 15 bases between. From germline, CDR1 is MNHGY and CDR2 SAAAGT. The CDR3 is 14 residues long. A remark on this clone: Its antigen is still unknown.

Sequenced by immunoSEQ multiplex PCR; TCRdb stores in-frame clones only, minus some. This sample yields tens of thousands of clones, of which 85% are seen a single time; approximately 1.3% belongs to the top ten. V and J are TRBV6-8 and TRBJ1-5, with a possible D match to TRBD1 (5 bases). The specimen was CD4+ T cells from blood buffy coats. The TCR originated in a human donor in good health. In DNA form, the CDR3 reads TGTGCCAGGAGTCGAGCAGGGCCCAATCAGCCCCAGCATTTT. It specifies CARSRAGPNQPQHF.